The count of the clone carrying this T cell receptor beta chain is one. The CDR3 length is 16 residues. With 2 bases removed from V and 4 bases from J, the gap between germline ends came to 15 bases. The germline gives CDR1 MNHNS, CDR2 SASEGT. This sample is part of a study of blood T cell repertoires in COVID-19. For the study at large: There were acute and convalescent COVID-19 samples, and they came from the United States, Italy and Spain.

Profiling relied on immunoSEQ multiplex PCR, and the TCRdb table lists in-frame clones only, not all of them. This table has about 260,000 clones, 83% appearing once. The gene calls are TRBV6-1 and TRBJ2-1; D unresolved. The TCR sequence derives from a man in his 60s who had recovered from COVID-19. Sequences were obtained from peripheral blood. CDR3 amino acids: CASSEWNGAGYNEQFF. CDR3 nucleotide sequence: TGTGCCAGCAGTGAATGGAACGGAGCCGGATACAATGAGCAGTTCTTC.